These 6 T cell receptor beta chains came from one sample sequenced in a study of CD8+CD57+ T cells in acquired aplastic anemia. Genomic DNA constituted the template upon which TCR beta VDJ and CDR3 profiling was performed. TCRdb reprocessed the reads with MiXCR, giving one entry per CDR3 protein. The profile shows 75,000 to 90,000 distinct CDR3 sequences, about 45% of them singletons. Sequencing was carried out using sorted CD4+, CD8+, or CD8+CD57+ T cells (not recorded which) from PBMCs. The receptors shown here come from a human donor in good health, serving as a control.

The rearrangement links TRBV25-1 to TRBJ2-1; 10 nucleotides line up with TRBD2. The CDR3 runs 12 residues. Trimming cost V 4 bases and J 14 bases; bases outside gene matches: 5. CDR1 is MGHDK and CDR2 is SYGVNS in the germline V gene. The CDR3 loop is CASSALAGAEFF. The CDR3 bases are TGTGCCAGCAGTGCCCTAGCGGGAGCGGAGTTCTTC.

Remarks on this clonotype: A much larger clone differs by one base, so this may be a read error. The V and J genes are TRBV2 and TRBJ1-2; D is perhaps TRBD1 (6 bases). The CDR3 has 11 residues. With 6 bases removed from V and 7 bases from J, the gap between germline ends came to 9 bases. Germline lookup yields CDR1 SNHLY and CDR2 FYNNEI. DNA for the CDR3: TGTGCCAGCAGCTACAGGGTTGGCTACACCTTC. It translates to CASSYRVGYTF.

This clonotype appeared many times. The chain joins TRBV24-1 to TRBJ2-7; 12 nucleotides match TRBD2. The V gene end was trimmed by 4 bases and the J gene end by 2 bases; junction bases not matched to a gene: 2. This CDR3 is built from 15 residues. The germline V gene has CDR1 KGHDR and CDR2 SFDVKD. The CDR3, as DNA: TGTGCCACCAGTGACCGGACTAGCGGGACCTACGAGCAGTACTTC. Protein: CATSDRTSGTYEQYF.

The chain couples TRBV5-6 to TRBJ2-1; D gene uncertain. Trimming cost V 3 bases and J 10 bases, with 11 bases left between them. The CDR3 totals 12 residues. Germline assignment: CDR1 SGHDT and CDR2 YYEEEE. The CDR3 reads CASSSGPYEQFF. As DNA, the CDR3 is TGTGCCAGCAGCTCCGGACCGTACGAGCAGTTCTTC.

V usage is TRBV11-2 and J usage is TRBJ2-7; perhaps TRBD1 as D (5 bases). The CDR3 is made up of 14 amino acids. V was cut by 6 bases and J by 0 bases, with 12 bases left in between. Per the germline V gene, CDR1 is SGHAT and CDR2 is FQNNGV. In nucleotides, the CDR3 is TGTGCCAGCAGTTCAGGGTCTAGCTCCTACGAGCAGTACTTC. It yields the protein CASSSGSSSYEQYF.

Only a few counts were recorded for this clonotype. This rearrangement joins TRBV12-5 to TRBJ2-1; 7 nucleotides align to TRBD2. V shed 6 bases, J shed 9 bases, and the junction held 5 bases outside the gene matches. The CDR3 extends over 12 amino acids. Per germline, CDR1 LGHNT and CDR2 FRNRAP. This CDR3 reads CASGLLAVEQFF. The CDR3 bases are TGTGCTAGTGGCCTCCTAGCGGTTGAGCAGTTCTTC.